These T cell receptor beta chains were read from a single sample in a study of T-cell memory formation after mild COVID-19. TCRdb reprocessed the 5' RACE reads with MiXCR, giving one entry per CDR3 protein. The sample holds more than 450,000 distinct CDR3 sequences, 18% seen once. Sequencing was carried out using PBMCs or a T cell subset sorted from them (not recorded which). Receptors originate from an adult woman who had mild COVID-19 (a few samples of this study predate the infection). Cell type and time point are not known. CDR3s include the opening cysteine and the closing phenylalanine or tryptophan. D genes are given only for firm matches.

d_gene: NA; j_gene: TRBJ1-5; v_gene: TRBV20-1; len: 15; CDR3aa: CSARSSPGGNQPQHF
d_gene: NA; j_gene: TRBJ2-3; v_gene: TRBV7-8; len: 17; CDR3aa: CASSQLPPTYSTDTQYF
d_gene: TRBD1; j_gene: TRBJ1-1; v_gene: TRBV6-1; len: 16; CDR3aa: CASSEPTGWYNTEAFF
d_gene: NA; j_gene: TRBJ2-2; v_gene: TRBV7-9; len: 13; CDR3aa: CASSLSGAGELFF
d_gene: NA; j_gene: TRBJ2-7; v_gene: TRBV10-3; len: 12; CDR3aa: CAIGGVSYEQYF
d_gene: NA; j_gene: TRBJ1-1; v_gene: TRBV7-2; len: 12; CDR3aa: CASSITEARAFF
d_gene: NA; j_gene: TRBJ1-2; v_gene: TRBV12-3/TRBV12-4; len: 13; CDR3aa: CASSPLRDYGYTF
d_gene: TRBD2; j_gene: TRBJ2-7; v_gene: TRBV4-1; len: 16; CDR3aa: CASSQNPGTSGYEQYF
d_gene: NA; j_gene: TRBJ2-1; v_gene: TRBV7-9; len: 18; CDR3aa: CASSRVGGTPSSYNEQFF
d_gene: NA; j_gene: TRBJ1-6; v_gene: TRBV24-1; len: 12; CDR3aa: CATSARGSPLHF
d_gene: NA; j_gene: TRBJ2-2; v_gene: TRBV19; len: 14; CDR3aa: CASSIVGATGELFF
d_gene: NA; j_gene: TRBJ1-2; v_gene: TRBV6-1; len: 14; CDR3aa: CASSEERGVYGYTF
d_gene: TRBD1; j_gene: TRBJ2-7; v_gene: TRBV24-1; len: 17; CDR3aa: CATSDPSPGTGVYEQYF
d_gene: NA; j_gene: TRBJ1-1; v_gene: TRBV24-1; len: 13; CDR3aa: CATSDGWNTEAFF
d_gene: TRBD2; j_gene: TRBJ2-1; v_gene: TRBV5-1; len: 16; CDR3aa: CASSLDGLAGSNEQFF
d_gene: NA; j_gene: TRBJ1-1; v_gene: TRBV20-1; len: 13; CDR3aa: CSASEWGNTEAFF